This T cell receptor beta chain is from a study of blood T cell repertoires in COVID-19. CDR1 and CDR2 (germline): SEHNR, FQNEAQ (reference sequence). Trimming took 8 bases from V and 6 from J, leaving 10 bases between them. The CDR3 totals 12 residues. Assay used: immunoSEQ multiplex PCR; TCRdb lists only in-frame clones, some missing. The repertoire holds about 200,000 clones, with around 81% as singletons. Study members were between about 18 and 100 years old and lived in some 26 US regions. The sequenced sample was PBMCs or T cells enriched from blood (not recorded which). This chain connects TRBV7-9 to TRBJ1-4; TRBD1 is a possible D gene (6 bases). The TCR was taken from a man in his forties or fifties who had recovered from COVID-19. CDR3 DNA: TGTGCCAGCGGAGGGGGGGATGAAAAACTGTTTTTT. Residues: CASGGGDEKLFF. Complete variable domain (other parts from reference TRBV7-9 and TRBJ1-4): DTGVSQNPRHKITKRGQNVTFRCDPISEHNRLYWYRQTLGQGPEFLTYFQNEAQLEKSRLLSDRFSAERPKGSFSTLEIQRTEQGDSAMYLCASGGGDEKLFFGSGTQLSVL.